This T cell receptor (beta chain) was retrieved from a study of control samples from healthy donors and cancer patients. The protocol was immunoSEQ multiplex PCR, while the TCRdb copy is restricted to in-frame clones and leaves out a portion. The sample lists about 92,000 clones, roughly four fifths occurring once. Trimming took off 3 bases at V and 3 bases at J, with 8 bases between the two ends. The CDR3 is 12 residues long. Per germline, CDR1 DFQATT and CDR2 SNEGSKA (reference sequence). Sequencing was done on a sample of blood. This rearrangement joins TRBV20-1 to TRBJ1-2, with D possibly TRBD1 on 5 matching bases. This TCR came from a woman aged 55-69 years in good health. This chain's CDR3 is CSASEGYYGYTF. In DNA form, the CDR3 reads TGCAGTGCTAGTGAGGGGTACTATGGCTACACCTTC.